Listed below are T cell receptor beta chains from one sample, sequenced in a study of blood T cell repertoires in COVID-19. Repertoires were generated with immunoSEQ multiplex PCR, while TCRdb's copy carries only in-frame clones and drops some. The table records roughly 110,000 clones, under 95% of them present only once. Sequenced sample: peripheral blood. The receptors originated from a woman in her 30s with acute or convalescent COVID-19. CDR3s include the opening cysteine and the closing phenylalanine or tryptophan. Each record gives: J gene, clone size, V gene, D gene, CDR3 DNA, CDR3 protein. A D gene is named only where the DNA matches it firmly. Clone sizes are given selectively: once, few, many, or a class where the clone is expanded.

J: TRBJ2-3; size: -; V: TRBV11-3; D: TRBD2; DNA: TGTGCCAGCAGCTTAGGAGCGGGAGCAGATACGCAGTATTTT; CDR3: CASSLGAGADTQYF
J: TRBJ2-7; size: -; V: TRBV2; D: TRBD2; DNA: TGTGCATCGGATAGCGGGGAACCCTCCTACGAGCAGTACTTC; CDR3: CASDSGEPSYEQYF
J: TRBJ1-2; size: -; V: TRBV21-1; D: -; DNA: TGTGCCAGCAGCGAAACCCGGGACAGGGGGCGAGGAGTCTATGGCTACACCTTC; CDR3: CASSETRDRGRGVYGYTF
J: TRBJ2-1; size: -; V: TRBV9; D: TRBD2; DNA: TGTGCCAGCAGCGTTAGCGGGGATTACAATGAGCAGTTCTTC; CDR3: CASSVSGDYNEQFF
J: TRBJ1-2; size: once; V: TRBV28; D: -; DNA: TGTGCCAGCAGTCCCACGGGGTTCTATGGCTACACCTTC; CDR3: CASSPTGFYGYTF
J: TRBJ1-1; size: -; V: TRBV19; D: -; DNA: TGTGCCAGTACCCCCAGTGGGGTTCCGGGAGCTGAAGCTTTCTTT; CDR3: CASTPSGVPGAEAFF
J: TRBJ1-2; size: -; V: TRBV30; D: -; DNA: TGTGCCTGGAGGGGTCAGGGGATTTTTGGCTACACCTTC; CDR3: CAWRGQGIFGYTF
J: TRBJ1-6; size: -; V: TRBV7-9; D: -; DNA: TGTGCCAGCAGCTTTGGGGGGGGCACGTCACCCCTCCACTTT; CDR3: CASSFGGGTSPLHF
J: TRBJ2-6; size: -; V: TRBV5-8; D: TRBD1; DNA: TGTGCCAGCAGGATGCTACAGGGGGCTGGGGCCAACGTCCTGACTTTC; CDR3: CASRMLQGAGANVLTF
J: TRBJ2-3; size: -; V: TRBV9; D: -; DNA: TGTGCCAGCGGGCCTGGACATAACACAGATACGCAGTATTTT; CDR3: CASGPGHNTDTQYF
J: TRBJ1-5; size: -; V: TRBV6-5; D: TRBD1; DNA: TGTGCCAGCAGACTCGGACAGGTCGACCAGCCCCAGCATTTT; CDR3: CASRLGQVDQPQHF
J: TRBJ1-2; size: -; V: TRBV28; D: -; DNA: TGTGCCAGCATAACTAACTATGGCTACACCTTC; CDR3: CASITNYGYTF
J: TRBJ2-3; size: once; V: TRBV5-1; D: -; DNA: TGCGCCAGCGGCCTCCAGACAGTTCGAGGCGCAGATACGCAGTATTTT; CDR3: CASGLQTVRGADTQYF
J: TRBJ1-2; size: -; V: TRBV30; D: TRBD1; DNA: TGTGCCTGGAGTGTATCGACAGGGTTAAATGGCTACACCTTC; CDR3: CAWSVSTGLNGYTF
J: TRBJ2-7; size: -; V: TRBV3-1/TRBV3-2; D: TRBD1; DNA: TGTGCCAGCGCACCAGGGGGCTCCTACGAGCAGTACTTC; CDR3: CASAPGGSYEQYF
J: TRBJ1-1; size: once; V: TRBV19; D: TRBD1; DNA: TGTGCCAGTAGCAGCAGGGGGCTGCCGTCCTCTGAAGCTTTCTTT; CDR3: CASSSRGLPSSEAFF
J: TRBJ1-4; size: -; V: TRBV27; D: -; DNA: TGTGCCAGCAGCCTCGTCGGTCGGGGGATTAATGAAAAACTGTTTTTT; CDR3: CASSLVGRGINEKLFF
J: TRBJ1-6; size: few; V: TRBV19; D: -; DNA: TGTGCCAGTAGTCCCAGAAAGGGGCTTGATAATTCACCCCTCCACTTT; CDR3: CASSPRKGLDNSPLHF
J: TRBJ1-1; size: once; V: TRBV15; D: TRBD1; DNA: TGTGCCACCAGCAGAGGGACAGGGAATACTGAAGCTTTCTTT; CDR3: CATSRGTGNTEAFF
J: TRBJ1-1; size: -; V: TRBV29-1; D: -; DNA: TGCAGCGTTGGTTGGGCAAGAGGGACTGAAGCTTTCTTT; CDR3: CSVGWARGTEAFF
J: TRBJ2-2; size: -; V: TRBV19; D: TRBD2; DNA: TGTGCCAGTAGTATCCTGGGACTAGCGGGGGGAGGCGGGGCCGGGGAGCTGTTTTTT; CDR3: CASSILGLAGGGGAGELFF